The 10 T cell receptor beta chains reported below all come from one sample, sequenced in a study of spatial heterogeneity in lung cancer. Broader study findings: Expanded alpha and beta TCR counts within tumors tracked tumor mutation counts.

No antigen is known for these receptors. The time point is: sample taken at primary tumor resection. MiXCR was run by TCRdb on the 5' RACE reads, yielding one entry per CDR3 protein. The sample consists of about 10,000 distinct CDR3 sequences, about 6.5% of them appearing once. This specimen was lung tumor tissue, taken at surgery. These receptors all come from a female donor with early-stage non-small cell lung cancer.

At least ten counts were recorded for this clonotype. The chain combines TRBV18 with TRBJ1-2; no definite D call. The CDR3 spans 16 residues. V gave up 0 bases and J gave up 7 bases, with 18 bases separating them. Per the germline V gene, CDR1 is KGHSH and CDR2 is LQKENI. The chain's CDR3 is CASSPPAGEKSGGYTF. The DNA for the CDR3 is TGTGCCAGCTCACCACCGGCCGGGGAGAAATCGGGTGGCTACACCTTC.

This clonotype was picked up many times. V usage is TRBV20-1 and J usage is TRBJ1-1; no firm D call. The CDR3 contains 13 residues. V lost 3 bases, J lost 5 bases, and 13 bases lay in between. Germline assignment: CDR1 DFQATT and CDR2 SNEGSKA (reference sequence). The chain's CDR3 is CSASSISRTEAFF. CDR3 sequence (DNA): TGCAGTGCTAGTAGTATTTCGAGAACTGAAGCTTTCTTT.

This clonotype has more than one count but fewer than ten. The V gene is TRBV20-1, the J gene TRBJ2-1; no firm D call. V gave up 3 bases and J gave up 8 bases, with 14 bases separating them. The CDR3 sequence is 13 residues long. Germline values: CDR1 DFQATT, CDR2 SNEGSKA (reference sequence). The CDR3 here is CSASTQPRDEQFF. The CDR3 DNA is TGCAGTGCTAGTACCCAGCCACGGGATGAGCAGTTCTTC.

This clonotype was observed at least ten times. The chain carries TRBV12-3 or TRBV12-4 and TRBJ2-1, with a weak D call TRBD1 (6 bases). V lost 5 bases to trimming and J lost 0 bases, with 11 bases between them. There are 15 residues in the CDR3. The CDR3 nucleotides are TGTGCCAGCAGTCCTCAGGGGCTCTCCTACAATGAGCAGTTCTTC. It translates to CASSPQGLSYNEQFF.

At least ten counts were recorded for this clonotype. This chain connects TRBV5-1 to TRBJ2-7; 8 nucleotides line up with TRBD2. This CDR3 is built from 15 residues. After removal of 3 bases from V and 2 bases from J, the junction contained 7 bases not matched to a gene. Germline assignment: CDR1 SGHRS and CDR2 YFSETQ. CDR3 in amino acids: CASSSGLGGTYEQYF. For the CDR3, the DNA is TGCGCCAGCAGCTCGGGACTAGGGGGAACCTACGAGCAGTACTTC.

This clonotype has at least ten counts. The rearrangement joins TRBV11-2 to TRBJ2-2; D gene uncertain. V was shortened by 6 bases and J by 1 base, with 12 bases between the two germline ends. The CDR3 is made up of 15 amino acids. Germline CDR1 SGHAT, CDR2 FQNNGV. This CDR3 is CASSIPSRNTGELFF. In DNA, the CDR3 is TGTGCCAGCAGTATCCCGAGTCGGAACACCGGGGAGCTGTTTTTT. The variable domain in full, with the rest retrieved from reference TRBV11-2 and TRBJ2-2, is EAGVAQSPRYKIIEKRQSVAFWCNPISGHATLYWYQQILGQGPKLLIQFQNNGVVDDSQLPKDRFSAERLKGVDSTLKIQPAKLEDSAVYLCASSIPSRNTGELFFGEGSRLTVL.

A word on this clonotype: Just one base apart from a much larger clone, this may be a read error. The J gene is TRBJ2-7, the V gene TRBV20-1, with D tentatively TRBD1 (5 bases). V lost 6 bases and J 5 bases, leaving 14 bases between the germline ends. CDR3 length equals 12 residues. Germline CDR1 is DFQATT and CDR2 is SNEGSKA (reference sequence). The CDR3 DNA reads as TGCAGTGCCGGACCGGGCAGGGACGAGCAGTACTTC. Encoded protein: CSAGPGRDEQYF.

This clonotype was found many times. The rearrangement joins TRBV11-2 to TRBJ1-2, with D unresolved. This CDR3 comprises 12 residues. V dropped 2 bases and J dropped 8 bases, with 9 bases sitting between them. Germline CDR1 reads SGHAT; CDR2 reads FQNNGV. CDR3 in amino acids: CASSLNGRGYTF. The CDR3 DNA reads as TGTGCCAGCAGCTTAAACGGAAGGGGCTACACCTTC. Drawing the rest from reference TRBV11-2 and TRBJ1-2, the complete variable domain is EAGVAQSPRYKIIEKRQSVAFWCNPISGHATLYWYQQILGQGPKLLIQFQNNGVVDDSQLPKDRFSAERLKGVDSTLKIQPAKLEDSAVYLCASSLNGRGYTFGSGTRLTVV.

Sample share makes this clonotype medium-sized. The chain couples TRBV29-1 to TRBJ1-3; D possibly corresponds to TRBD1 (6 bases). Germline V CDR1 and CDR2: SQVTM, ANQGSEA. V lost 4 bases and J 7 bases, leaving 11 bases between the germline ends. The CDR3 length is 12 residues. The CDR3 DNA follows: TGCAGCGTTGGACAGGAGGGGAACACCATATATTTT. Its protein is CSVGQEGNTIYF.

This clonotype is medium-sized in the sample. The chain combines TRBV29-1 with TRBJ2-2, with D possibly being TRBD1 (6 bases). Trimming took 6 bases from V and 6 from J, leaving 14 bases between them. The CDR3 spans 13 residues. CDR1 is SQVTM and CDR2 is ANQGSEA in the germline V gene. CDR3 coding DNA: TGCAGCGTAGAAACTACAGGGCCCGGGGAGCTGTTTTTT. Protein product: CSVETTGPGELFF.